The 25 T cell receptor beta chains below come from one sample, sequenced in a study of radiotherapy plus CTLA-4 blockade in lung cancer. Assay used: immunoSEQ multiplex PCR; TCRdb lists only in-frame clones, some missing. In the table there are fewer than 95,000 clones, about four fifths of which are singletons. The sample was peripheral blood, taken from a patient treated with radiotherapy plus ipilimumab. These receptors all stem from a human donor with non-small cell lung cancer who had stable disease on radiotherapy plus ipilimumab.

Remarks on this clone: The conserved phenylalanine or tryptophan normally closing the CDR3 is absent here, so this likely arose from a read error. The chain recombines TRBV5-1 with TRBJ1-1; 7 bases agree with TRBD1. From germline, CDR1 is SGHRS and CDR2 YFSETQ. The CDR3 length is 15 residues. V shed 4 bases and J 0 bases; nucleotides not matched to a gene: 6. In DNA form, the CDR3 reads TGCGCCAGCAGCAAAAGACAGGGTTTGAACACTGAAGCTTTCCTT. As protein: CASSKRQGLNTEAFL.

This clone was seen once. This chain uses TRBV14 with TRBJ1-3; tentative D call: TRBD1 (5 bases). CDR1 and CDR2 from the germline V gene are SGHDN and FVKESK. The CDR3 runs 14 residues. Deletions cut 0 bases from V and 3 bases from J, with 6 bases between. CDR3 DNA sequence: TGTGCCAGCAGCCAAGATACAGGTGGAAACACCATATATTTT. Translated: CASSQDTGGNTIYF.

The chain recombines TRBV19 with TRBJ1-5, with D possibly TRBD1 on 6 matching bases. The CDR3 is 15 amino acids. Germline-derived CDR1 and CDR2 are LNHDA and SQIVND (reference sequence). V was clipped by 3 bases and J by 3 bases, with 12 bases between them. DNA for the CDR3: TGTGCCAGTAGTATCCGGGGGGCGAACAATCAGCCCCAGCATTTT. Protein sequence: CASSIRGANNQPQHF.

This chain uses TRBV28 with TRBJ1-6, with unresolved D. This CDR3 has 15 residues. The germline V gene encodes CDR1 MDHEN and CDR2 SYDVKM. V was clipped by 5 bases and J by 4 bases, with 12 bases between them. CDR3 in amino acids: CASSTYTGYNSPLHF. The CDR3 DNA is TGTGCCAGCAGTACCTACACGGGTTATAATTCACCCCTCCACTTT.

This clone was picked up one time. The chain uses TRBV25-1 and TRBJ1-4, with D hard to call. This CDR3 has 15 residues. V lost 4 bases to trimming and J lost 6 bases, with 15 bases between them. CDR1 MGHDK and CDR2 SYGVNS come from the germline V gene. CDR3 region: CASSATAPLDEKLFF. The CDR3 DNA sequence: TGTGCCAGCAGTGCGACCGCTCCTCTGGATGAAAAACTGTTTTTT.

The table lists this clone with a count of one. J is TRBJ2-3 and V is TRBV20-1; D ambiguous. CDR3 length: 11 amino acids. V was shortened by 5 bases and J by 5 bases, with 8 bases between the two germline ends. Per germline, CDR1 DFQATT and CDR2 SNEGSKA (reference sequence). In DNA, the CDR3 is TGCAGTGCTGGGATAGTAGATACGCAGTATTTT. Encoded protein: CSAGIVDTQYF.

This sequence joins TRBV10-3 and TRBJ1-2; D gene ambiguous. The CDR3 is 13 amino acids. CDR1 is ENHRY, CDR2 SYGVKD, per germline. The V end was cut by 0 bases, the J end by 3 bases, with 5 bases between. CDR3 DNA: TGTGCCATCAGTGAGTCAAGTTACTATGGCTACACCTTC. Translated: CAISESSYYGYTF.

CDR3 coding DNA: TGTGCCAGCTCACCACTGGGGGCGGACACTGAAGCTTTCTTT. Translated: CASSPLGADTEAFF. The J gene is TRBJ1-1, the V gene TRBV18, with D perhaps TRBD1 (6 bases). V was shortened by 1 base and J by 3 bases, with 9 bases between the two germline ends. The CDR3 runs to 14 residues. CDR1 is KGHSH, CDR2 LQKENI, per germline.

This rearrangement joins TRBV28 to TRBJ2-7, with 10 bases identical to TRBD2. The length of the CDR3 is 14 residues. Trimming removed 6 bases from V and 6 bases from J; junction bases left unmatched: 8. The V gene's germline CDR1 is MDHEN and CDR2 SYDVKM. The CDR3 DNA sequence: TGTGCCAGCAGACTGAGCGGGAGGGCCTTCGAGCAGTACTTC. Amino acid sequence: CASRLSGRAFEQYF.

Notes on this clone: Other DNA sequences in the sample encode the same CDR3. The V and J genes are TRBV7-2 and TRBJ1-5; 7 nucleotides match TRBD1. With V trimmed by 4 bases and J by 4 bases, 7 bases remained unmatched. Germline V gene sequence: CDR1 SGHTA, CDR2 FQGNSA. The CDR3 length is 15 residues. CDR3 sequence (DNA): TGTGCCAGCAGCTCCGGGACAGTTGGGAATCAGCCCCAGCATTTT. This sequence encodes CASSSGTVGNQPQHF.

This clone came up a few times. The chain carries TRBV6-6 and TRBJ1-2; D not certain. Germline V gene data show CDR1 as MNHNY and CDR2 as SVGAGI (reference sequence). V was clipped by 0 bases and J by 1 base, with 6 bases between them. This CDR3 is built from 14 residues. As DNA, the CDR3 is TGTGCCAGCAGTTACTCCGGCAGTAACTATGGCTACACCTTC. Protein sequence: CASSYSGSNYGYTF.

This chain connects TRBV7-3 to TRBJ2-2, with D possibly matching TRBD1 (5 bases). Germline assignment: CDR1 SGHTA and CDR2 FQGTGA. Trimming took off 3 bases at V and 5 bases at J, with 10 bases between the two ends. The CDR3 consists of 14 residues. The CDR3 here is CASSFSRATGELFF. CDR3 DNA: TGTGCCAGCAGCTTTAGCAGGGCGACCGGGGAGCTGTTTTTT.

CDR3 region: CASSQRGLAAGGADTQYF. DNA for the CDR3: TGTGCCAGCAGCCAAAGGGGACTAGCGGCGGGAGGGGCAGATACGCAGTATTTT. The chain is built from TRBV14 and TRBJ2-3; 11 nucleotides align to TRBD2. Trimming at V came to 2 bases and at J to 4 bases, leaving 11 bases not matched to a gene. The CDR3 contains 18 residues. CDR1 is SGHDN and CDR2 is FVKESK in the germline V gene.

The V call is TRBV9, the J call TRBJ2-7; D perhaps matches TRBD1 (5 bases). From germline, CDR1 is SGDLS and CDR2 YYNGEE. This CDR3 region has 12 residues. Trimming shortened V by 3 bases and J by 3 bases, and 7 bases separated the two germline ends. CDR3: CASSATDYEQYF. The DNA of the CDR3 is TGTGCCAGCAGCGCGACAGACTACGAGCAGTACTTC. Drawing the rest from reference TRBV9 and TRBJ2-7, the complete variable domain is DSGVTQTPKHLITATGQRVTLRCSPRSGDLSVYWYQQSLDQGLQFLIQYYNGEERAKGNILERFSAQQFPDLHSELNLSSLELGDSALYFCASSATDYEQYFGPGTRLTVT.

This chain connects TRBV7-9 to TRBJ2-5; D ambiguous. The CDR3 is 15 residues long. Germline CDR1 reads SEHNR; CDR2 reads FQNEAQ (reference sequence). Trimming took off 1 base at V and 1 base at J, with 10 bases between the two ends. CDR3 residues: CASSLVWTGQETQYF. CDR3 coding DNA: TGTGCCAGCAGCTTAGTCTGGACCGGCCAAGAGACCCAGTACTTC.

The CDR3 nucleotides are TGTGCCAGCAGGAGGCCCTTAGGGGGGAGTGAGACCCAGTACTTC. This encodes CASRRPLGGSETQYF. J is TRBJ2-5 and V is TRBV28; D assignment may be TRBD1 or TRBD2 (6 bases each). V lost 6 bases and J 5 bases, leaving 19 bases between the germline ends. Germline V CDR1 and CDR2: MDHEN, SYDVKM. The CDR3 is 15 amino acids.

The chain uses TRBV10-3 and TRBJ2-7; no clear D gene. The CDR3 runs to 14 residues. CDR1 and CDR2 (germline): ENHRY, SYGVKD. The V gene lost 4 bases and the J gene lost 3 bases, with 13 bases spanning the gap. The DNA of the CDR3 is TGTGCCATCAGTGGGGTTAACCAGGACTACGAGCAGTACTTC. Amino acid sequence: CAISGVNQDYEQYF.

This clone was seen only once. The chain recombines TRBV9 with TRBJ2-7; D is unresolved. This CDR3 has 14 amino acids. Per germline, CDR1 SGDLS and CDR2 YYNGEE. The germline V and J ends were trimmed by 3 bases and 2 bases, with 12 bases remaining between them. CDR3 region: CASSEEPNPYEQYF. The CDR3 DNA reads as TGTGCCAGCAGCGAAGAGCCGAACCCCTACGAGCAGTACTTC.

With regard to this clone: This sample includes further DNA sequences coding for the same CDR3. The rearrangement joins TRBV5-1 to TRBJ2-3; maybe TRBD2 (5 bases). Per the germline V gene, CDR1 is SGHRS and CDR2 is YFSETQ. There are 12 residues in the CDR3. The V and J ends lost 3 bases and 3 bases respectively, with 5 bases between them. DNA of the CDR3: TGCGCCAGCAGCTCGGGGACAGATACGCAGTATTTT. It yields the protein CASSSGTDTQYF.

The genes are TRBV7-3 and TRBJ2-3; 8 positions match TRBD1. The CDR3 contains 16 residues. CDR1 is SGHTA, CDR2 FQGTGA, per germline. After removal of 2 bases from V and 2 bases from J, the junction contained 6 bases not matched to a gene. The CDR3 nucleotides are TGTGCCAGCAGCTTAGTGGTGACAGGGGCCACAGATACGCAGTATTTT. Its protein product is CASSLVVTGATDTQYF.

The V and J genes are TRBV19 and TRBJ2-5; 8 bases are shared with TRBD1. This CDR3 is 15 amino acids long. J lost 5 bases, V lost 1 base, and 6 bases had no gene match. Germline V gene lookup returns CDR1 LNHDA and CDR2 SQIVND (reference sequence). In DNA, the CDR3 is TGTGCCAGTAGTATAGTTAGCAGGGGGCAGGAGACCCAGTACTTC. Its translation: CASSIVSRGQETQYF. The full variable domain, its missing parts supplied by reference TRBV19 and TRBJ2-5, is DGGITQSPKYLFRKEGQNVTLSCEQNLNHDAMYWYRQDPGQGLRLIYYSQIVNDFQKGDIAEGYSVSREKKESFPLTVTSAQKNPTAFYLCASSIVSRGQETQYFGPGTRLLVL.

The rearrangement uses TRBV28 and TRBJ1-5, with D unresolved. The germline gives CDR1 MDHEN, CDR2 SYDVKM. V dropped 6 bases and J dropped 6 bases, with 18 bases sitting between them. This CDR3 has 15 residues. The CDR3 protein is CASSIPRGSGQPQHF. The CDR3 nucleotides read TGTGCCAGCAGCATCCCTCGGGGTTCGGGTCAGCCCCAGCATTTT. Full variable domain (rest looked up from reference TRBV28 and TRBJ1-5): DVKVTQSSRYLVKRTGEKVFLECVQDMDHENMFWYRQDPGLGLRLIYFSYDVKMKEKGDIPEGYSVSREKKERFSLILESASTNQTSMYLCASSIPRGSGQPQHFGDGTRLSIL.

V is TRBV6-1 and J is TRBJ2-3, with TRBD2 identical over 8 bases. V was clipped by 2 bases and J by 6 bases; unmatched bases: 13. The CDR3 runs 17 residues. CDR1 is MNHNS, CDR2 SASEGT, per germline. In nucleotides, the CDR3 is TGTGCCAGCAGTGAATCATCAAGCGGGAGATCGTCGGATACGCAGTATTTT. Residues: CASSESSSGRSSDTQYF.

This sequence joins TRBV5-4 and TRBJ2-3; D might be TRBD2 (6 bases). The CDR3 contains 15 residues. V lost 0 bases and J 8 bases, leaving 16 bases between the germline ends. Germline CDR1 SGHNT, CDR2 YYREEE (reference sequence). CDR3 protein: CASSLGSGGDTTQYF. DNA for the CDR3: TGTGCCAGCAGCTTGGGTTCCGGGGGTGACACTACGCAGTATTTT.

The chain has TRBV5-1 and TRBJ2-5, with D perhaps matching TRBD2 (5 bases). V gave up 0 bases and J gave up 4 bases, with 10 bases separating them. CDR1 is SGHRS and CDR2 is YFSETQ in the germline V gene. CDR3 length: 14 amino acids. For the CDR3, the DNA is TGCGCCAGCAGCTTGGTAGGGAGTGGAGAGACCCAGTACTTC. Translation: CASSLVGSGETQYF.